This T cell receptor (beta chain) came from a study of shared clonotypes between healthy human individuals. The overall study: Each donor's CD8 memory used one plate, CD8 naive two, each CD4 subset three. Findings of the study overall: Represented genetic and exposure-history diversity was restricted by having few donors. Naive subsets, compared against memory subsets, generally had larger estimated richness values.

Naive CD8 cells were CD45RO-negative, positively selected for CCR7, excluding terminally differentiated effector memory CD45RA+ cells. The authors split each subset's genomic DNA evenly across several immunoSEQ plates. Some clones are missing from TCRdb's copy, which holds only in-frame ones; the method was immunoSEQ multiplex PCR. This sample has roughly 2 million clones, with about 95% found just once. The CDR3 has 15 amino acids. Trimming cost V 1 base and J 6 bases; bases outside gene matches: 6. CDR1 and CDR2 (germline): MDHEN, SYDVKM. This clone was picked up one time. The antigen is not known. The gene calls are TRBV28 and TRBJ1-2; 9 bases match TRBD1. Input material: naive CD8+ T cells sorted from blood. The sequence derives from a man aged 18 to 30 in good health. The CDR3 is CASSLSGDRVDGYTF. CDR3 DNA sequence: TGTGCCAGCAGTTTATCGGGGGACAGGGTTGATGGCTACACCTTC.